This TCR beta chain emerged from a study of ipilimumab plus nivolumab after autologous stem cell transplantation. This clone was observed a handful of times. The CDR3 totals 15 residues. Trimming cost V 4 bases and J 3 bases, with 17 bases left between them. Germline assignment: CDR1 SGDLS and CDR2 YYNGEE. The table came from immunoSEQ multiplex PCR; TCRdb's copy has only in-frame clones and leaves some out. The table lists tens of thousands of clones, approximately 86% of them singletons. The receptor was derived from a male donor with diffuse large B-cell lymphoma. This sequence joins TRBV9 and TRBJ2-7, with D unclear. The source material was PBMCs, sampled in a trial of ipilimumab plus nivolumab as post-transplant consolidation. CDR3: CASSPRQFGGYEQYF. DNA of the CDR3: TGTGCCAGCAGCCCGCGACAATTCGGCGGCTACGAGCAGTACTTC.